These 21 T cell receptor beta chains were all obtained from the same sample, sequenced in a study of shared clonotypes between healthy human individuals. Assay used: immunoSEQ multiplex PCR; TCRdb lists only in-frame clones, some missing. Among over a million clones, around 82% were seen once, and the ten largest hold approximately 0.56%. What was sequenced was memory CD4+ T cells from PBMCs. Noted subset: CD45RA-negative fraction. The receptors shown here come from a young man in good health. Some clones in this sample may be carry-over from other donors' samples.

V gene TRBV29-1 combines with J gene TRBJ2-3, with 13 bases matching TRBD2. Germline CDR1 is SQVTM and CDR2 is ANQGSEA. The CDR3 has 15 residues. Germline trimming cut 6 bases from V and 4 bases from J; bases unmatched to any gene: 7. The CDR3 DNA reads TGCAGCGTGGAGGGACTAGCGGGACTGTCAGATACGCAGTATTTT. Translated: CSVEGLAGLSDTQYF.

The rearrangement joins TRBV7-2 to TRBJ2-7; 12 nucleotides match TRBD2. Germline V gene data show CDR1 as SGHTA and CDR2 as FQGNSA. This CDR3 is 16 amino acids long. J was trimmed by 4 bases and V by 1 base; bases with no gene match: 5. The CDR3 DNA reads TGTGCCAGCAGCTTAGGACTAGCGGGAGTGGGGTACGAGCAGTACTTC. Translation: CASSLGLAGVGYEQYF. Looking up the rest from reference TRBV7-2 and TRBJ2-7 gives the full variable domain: GAGVSQSPSNKVTEKGKDVELRCDPISGHTALYWYRQSLGQGLEFLIYFQGNSAPDKSGLPSDRFSAERTGGSVSTLTIQRTQQEDSAVYLCASSLGLAGVGYEQYFGPGTRLTVT.

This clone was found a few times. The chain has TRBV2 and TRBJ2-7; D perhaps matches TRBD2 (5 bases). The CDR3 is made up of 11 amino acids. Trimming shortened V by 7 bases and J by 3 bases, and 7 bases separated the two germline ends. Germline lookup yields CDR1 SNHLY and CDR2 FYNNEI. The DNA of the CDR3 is TGTGCCAGCATACGGGACTACGAGCAGTACTTC. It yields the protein CASIRDYEQYF.

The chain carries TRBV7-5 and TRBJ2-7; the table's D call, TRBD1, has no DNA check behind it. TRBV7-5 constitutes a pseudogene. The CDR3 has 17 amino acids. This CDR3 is CARSLARTGTGSYEQYF. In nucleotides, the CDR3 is TGTGCCAGAAGCTTAGCCCGAACAGGGACGGGTTCCTACGAGCAGTACTTC.

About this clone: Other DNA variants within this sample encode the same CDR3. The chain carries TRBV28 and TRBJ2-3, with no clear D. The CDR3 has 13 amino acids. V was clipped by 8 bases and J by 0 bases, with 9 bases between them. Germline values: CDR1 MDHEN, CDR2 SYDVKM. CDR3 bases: TGTGCCAGCCGCTTACCGAGCACAGATACGCAGTATTTT. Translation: CASRLPSTDTQYF.

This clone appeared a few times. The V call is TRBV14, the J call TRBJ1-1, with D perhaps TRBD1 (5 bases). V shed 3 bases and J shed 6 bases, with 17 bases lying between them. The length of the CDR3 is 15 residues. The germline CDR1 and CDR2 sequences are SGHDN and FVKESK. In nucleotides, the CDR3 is TGTGCCAGCAGCCAGGGGACCGCTAGGGTGGCTGAAGCTTTCTTT. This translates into CASSQGTARVAEAFF. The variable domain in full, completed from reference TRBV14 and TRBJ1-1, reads EAGVTQFPSHSVIEKGQTVTLRCDPISGHDNLYWYRRVMGKEIKFLLHFVKESKQDESGMPNNRFLAERTGGTYSTLKVQPAELEDSGVYFCASSQGTARVAEAFFGQGTRLTVV.

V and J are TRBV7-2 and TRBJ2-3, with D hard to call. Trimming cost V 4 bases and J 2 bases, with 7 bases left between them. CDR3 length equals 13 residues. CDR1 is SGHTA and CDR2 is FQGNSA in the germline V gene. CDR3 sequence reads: CASSYANTDTQYF. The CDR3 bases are TGTGCCAGCAGCTACGCAAACACAGATACGCAGTATTTT. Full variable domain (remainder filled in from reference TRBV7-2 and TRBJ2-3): GAGVSQSPSNKVTEKGKDVELRCDPISGHTALYWYRQSLGQGLEFLIYFQGNSAPDKSGLPSDRFSAERTGGSVSTLTIQRTQQEDSAVYLCASSYANTDTQYFGPGTRLTVL.

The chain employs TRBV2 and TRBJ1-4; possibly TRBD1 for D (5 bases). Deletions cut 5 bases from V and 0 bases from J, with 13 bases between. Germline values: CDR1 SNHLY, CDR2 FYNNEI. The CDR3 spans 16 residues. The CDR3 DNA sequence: TGTGCCAGCAGTTTGAGGAGACAGACAACTAATGAAAAACTGTTTTTT. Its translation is CASSLRRQTTNEKLFF.

Here the CDR3 reads CASSEMGSEDTIYF. In DNA form, the CDR3 reads TGTGCCAGCAGTGAGATGGGCTCCGAAGACACCATATATTTT. The rearrangement joins TRBV6-1 to TRBJ1-3; no clear D. Germline-derived CDR1 and CDR2 are MNHNS and SASEGT. The germline V and J ends were trimmed by 3 bases and 8 bases, with 14 bases remaining between them. This CDR3 contains 14 residues.

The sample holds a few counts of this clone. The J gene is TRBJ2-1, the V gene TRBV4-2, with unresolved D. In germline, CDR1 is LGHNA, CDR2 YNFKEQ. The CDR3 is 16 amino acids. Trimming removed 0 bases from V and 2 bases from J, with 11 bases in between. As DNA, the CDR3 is TGTGCCAGCAGCCAAGACTGGACGGTGACCTACAATGAGCAGTTCTTC. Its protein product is CASSQDWTVTYNEQFF.

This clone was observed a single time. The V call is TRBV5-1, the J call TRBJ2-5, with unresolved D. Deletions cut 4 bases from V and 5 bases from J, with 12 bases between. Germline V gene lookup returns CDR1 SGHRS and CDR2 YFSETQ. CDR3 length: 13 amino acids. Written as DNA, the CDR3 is TGCGCCAGCAGCAAAGACCCCTCGGAGACCCAGTACTTC. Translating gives CASSKDPSETQYF.

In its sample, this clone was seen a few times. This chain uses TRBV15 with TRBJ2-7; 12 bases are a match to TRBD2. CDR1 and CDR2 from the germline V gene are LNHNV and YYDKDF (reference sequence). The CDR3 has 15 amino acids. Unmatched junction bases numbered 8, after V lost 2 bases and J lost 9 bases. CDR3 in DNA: TGTGCCACCAGCAGATCTAGCGGGAGGGCCGTGGGGCAGTACTTC. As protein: CATSRSSGRAVGQYF.

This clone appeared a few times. In nucleotides, the CDR3 is TGTGCCAGCAGCTTACACCTGTGGGAACGGGATGAAGCTTTCTTT. It translates to CASSLHLWERDEAFF. V is TRBV7-9 and J is TRBJ1-1, with unresolved D. The CDR3 spans 15 residues. Germline V gene data show CDR1 as SEHNR and CDR2 as FQNEAQ (reference sequence). V dropped 2 bases and J dropped 7 bases, with 17 bases sitting between them.

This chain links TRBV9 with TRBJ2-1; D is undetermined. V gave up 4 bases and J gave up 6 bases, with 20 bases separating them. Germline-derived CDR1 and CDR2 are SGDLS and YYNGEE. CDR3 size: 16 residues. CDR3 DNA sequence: TGTGCCAGCAGCCCCACTCTAGGTAGCCCCTCCAATGAGCAGTTCTTC. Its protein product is CASSPTLGSPSNEQFF.

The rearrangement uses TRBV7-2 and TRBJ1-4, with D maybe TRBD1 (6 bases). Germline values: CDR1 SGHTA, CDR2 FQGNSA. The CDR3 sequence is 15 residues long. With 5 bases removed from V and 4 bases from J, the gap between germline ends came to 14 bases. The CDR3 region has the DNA TGTGCCAGCAGCCCGACGTGGACAGATAATGAAAAACTGTTTTTT. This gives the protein CASSPTWTDNEKLFF.

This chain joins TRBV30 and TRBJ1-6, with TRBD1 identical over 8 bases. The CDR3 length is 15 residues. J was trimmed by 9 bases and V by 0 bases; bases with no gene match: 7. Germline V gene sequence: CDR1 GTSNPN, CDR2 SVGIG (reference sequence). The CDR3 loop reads CAWSVLQGATSPLHF. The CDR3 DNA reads TGTGCCTGGAGTGTACTTCAGGGGGCAACTTCACCCCTCCACTTT.

CDR3 sequence: CAWRLLAGGPKQYF. The CDR3 coding sequence is TGTGCCTGGAGGCTACTAGCGGGAGGGCCGAAGCAGTACTTC. V gene TRBV30 combines with J gene TRBJ2-7, with TRBD2 matching 13 bases. The CDR3 contains 14 residues. Germline assignment: CDR1 GTSNPN and CDR2 SVGIG (reference sequence). J was trimmed by 8 bases and V by 3 bases; bases with no gene match: 7. Variable domain in full (rest from reference TRBV30 and TRBJ2-7): SQTIHQWPATLVQPVGSPLSLECTVEGTSNPNLYWYRQAAGRGLQLLFYSVGIGQISSEVPQNLSASRPQDRQFILSSKKLLLSDSGFYLCAWRLLAGGPKQYFGPGTRLTVT.

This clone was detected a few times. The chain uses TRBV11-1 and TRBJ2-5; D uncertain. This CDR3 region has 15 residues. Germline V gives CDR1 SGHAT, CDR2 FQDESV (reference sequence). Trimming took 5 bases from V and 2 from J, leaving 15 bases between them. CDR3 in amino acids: CASSPHPEEQETQYF. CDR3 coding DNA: TGTGCCAGCAGCCCCCACCCAGAGGAACAAGAGACCCAGTACTTC. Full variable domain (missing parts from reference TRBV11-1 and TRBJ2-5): EAEVAQSPRYKITEKSQAVAFWCDPISGHATLYWYRQILGQGPELLVQFQDESVVDDSQLPKDRFSAERLKGVDSTLKIQPAELGDSAMYLCASSPHPEEQETQYFGPGTRLLVL.

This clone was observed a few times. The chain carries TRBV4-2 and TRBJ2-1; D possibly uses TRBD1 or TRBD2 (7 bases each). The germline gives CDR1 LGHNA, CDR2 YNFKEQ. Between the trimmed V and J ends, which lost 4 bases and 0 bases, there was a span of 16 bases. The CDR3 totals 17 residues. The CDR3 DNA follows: TGTGCCAGCAGCCCTCTCAGGGGGGGGAGCTCCTACAATGAGCAGTTCTTC. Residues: CASSPLRGGSSYNEQFF.

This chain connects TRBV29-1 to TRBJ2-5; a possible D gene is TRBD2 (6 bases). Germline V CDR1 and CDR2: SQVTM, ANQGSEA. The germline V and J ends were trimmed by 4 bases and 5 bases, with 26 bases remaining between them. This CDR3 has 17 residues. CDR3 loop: CSVGGITGASQVETQYF. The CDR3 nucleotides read TGCAGCGTTGGGGGTATTACGGGAGCCTCCCAGGTGGAGACCCAGTACTTC. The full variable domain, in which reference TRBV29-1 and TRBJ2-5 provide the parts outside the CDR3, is SAVISQKPSRDICQRGTSLTIQCQVDSQVTMMFWYRQQPGQSLTLIATANQGSEATYESGFVIDKFPISRPNLTFSTLTVSNMSPEDSSIYLCSVGGITGASQVETQYFGPGTRLLVL.

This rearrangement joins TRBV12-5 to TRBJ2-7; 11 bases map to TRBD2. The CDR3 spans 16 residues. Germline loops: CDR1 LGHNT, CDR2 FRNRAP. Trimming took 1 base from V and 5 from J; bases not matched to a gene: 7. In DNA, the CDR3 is TGTGCTAGTGGTTTGGGAACTAGCGGGAGTCCCAACGAGCAGTACTTC. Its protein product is CASGLGTSGSPNEQYF.